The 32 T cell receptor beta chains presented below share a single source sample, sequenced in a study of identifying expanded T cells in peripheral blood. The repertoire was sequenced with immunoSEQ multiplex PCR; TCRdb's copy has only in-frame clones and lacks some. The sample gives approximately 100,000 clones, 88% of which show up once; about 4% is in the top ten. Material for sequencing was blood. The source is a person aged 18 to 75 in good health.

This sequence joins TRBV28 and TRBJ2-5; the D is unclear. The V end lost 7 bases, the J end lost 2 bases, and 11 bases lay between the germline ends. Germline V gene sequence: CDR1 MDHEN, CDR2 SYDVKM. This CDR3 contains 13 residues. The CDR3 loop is CASMKVVQETQYF. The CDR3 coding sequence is TGTGCCAGCATGAAGGTAGTACAAGAGACCCAGTACTTC.

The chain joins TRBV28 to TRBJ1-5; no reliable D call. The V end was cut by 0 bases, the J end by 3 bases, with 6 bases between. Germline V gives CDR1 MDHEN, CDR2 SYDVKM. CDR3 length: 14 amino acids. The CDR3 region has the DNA TGTGCCAGCAGTTTATGGAGGGACAATCAGCCCCAGCATTTT. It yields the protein CASSLWRDNQPQHF.

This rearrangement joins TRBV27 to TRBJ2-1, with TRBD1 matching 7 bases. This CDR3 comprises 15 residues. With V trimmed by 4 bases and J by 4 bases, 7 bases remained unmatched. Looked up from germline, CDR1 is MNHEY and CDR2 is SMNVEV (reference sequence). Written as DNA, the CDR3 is TGTGCCAGCAGTTCCCCGGACAGGCTATACAATGAGCAGTTCTTC. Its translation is CASSSPDRLYNEQFF.

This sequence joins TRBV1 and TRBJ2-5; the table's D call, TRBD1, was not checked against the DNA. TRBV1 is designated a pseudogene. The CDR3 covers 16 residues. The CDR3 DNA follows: TGCACCAGCACCAATCAACAGTTCCCGTACCAAGAGACCCAGTACTTC. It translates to CTSTNQQFPYQETQYF.

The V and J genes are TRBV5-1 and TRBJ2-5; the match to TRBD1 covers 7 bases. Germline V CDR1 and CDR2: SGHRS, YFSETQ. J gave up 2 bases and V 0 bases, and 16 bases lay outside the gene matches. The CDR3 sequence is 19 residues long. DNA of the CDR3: TGCGCCAGCAGCTTGGTGGAGCAGGGGGTCATCGGGGATCAAGAGACCCAGTACTTC. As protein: CASSLVEQGVIGDQETQYF. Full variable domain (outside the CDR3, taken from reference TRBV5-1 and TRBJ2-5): KAGVTQTPRYLIKTRGQQVTLSCSPISGHRSVSWYQQTPGQGLQFLFEYFSETQRNKGNFPGRFSGRQFSNSRSEMNVSTLELGDSALYLCASSLVEQGVIGDQETQYFGPGTRLLVL.

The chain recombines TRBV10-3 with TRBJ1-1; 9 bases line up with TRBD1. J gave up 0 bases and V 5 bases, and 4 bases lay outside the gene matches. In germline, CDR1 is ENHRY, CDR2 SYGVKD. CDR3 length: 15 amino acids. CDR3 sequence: CAISRTGEVNTEAFF. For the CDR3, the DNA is TGTGCCATCAGTAGGACAGGGGAGGTGAACACTGAAGCTTTCTTT.

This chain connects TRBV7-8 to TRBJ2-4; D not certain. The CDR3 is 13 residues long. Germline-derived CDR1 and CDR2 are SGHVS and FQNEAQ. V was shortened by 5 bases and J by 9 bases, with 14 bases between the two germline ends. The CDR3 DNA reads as TGTGCCAGCAGCGACGGAAGGGCTGGCATTCAGTACTTC. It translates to CASSDGRAGIQYF.

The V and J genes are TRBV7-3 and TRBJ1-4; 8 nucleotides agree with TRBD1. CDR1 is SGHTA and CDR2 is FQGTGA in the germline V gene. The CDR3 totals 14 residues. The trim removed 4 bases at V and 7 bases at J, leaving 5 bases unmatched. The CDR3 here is CASSSYRGVEKLFF. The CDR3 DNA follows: TGTGCCAGCAGCTCATACAGGGGGGTTGAAAAACTGTTTTTT. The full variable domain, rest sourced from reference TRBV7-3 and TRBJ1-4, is GAGVSQTPSNKVTEKGKYVELRCDPISGHTALYWYRQSLGQGPEFLIYFQGTGAADDSGLPNDRFFAVRPEGSVSTLKIQRTERGDSAVYLCASSSYRGVEKLFFGSGTQLSVL.

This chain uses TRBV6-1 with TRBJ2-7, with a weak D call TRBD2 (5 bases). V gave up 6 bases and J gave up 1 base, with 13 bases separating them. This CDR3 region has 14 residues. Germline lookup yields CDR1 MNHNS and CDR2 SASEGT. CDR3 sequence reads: CASSGGGSSYEQYF. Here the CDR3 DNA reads TGTGCCAGCAGCGGTGGAGGTAGTTCCTACGAGCAGTACTTC.

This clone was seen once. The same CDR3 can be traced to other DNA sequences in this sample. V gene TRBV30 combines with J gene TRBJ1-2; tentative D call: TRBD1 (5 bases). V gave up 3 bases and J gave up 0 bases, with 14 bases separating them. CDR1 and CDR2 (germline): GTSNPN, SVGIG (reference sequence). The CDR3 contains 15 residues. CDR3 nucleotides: TGTGCCTGGAGCTTAGGGGAGGCAGCTAACTATGGCTACACCTTC. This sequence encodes CAWSLGEAANYGYTF.

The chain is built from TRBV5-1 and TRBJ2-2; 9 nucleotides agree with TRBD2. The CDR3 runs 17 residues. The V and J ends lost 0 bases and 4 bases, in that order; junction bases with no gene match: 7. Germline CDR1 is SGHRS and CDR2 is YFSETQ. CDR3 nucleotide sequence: TGCGCCAGCAGCTTGGGTGGTAGCGGGAGTGGCACCGGGGAGCTGTTTTTT. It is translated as CASSLGGSGSGTGELFF.

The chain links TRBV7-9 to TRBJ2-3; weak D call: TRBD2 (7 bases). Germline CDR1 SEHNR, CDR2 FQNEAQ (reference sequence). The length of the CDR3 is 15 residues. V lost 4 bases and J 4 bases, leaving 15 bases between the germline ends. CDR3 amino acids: CASSYDTGGADTQYF. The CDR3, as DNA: TGTGCCAGCAGCTATGACACGGGGGGCGCAGATACGCAGTATTTT.

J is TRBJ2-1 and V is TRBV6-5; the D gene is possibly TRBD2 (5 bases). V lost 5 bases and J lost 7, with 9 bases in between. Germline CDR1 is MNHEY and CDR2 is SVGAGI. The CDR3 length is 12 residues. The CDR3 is CASSHEGNEQFF. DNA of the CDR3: TGTGCCAGCAGTCACGAGGGTAATGAGCAGTTCTTC.

This CDR3 is CASSWGRGVLAKNIQYF. Written as DNA, the CDR3 is TGTGCCAGCAGCTGGGGACGAGGTGTTCTAGCCAAAAACATTCAGTACTTC. The gene calls are TRBV5-8 and TRBJ2-4; D may be TRBD1 or TRBD2 (5 bases each). Germline CDR1 and CDR2: SGHTS and YDEGEE. The CDR3 runs to 17 residues. The V and J ends lost 3 bases and 0 bases respectively, with 16 bases between them.

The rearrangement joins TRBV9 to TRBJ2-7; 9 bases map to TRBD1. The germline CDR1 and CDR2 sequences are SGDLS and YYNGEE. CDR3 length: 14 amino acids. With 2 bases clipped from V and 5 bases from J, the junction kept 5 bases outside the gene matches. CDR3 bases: TGTGCCAGCAGCGTGACAGGGGGTTTAGACGAGCAGTACTTC. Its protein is CASSVTGGLDEQYF. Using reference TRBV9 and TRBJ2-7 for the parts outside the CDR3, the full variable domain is DSGVTQTPKHLITATGQRVTLRCSPRSGDLSVYWYQQSLDQGLQFLIQYYNGEERAKGNILERFSAQQFPDLHSELNLSSLELGDSALYFCASSVTGGLDEQYFGPGTRLTVT.

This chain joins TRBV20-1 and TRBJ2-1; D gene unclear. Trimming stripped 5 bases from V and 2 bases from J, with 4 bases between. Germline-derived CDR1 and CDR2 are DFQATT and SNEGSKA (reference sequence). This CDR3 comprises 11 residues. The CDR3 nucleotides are TGCAGTGCTGAGACCTACAATGAGCAGTTCTTC. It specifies CSAETYNEQFF.

DNA for the CDR3: TGTGCCAGCAGCCAAGACAGGCTCTCTGGAAACACCATATATTTT. As protein: CASSQDRLSGNTIYF. This chain links TRBV7-9 with TRBJ1-3; perhaps TRBD1 as D (6 bases). Germline CDR1 reads SEHNR; CDR2 reads FQNEAQ (reference sequence). This CDR3 has 15 amino acids. The V gene lost 5 bases and the J gene lost 0 bases, with 11 bases spanning the gap.

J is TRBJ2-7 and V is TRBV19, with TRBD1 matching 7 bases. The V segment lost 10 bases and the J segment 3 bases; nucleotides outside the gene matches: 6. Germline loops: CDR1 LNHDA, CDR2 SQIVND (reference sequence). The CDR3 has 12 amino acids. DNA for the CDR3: TGTGCCACCTCGGACAGGAACTACGAGCAGTACTTC. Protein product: CATSDRNYEQYF.

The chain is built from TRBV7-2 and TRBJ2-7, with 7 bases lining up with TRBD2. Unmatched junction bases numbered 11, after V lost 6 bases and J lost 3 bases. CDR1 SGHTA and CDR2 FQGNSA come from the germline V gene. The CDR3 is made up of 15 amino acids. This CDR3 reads CASSYRGGSLYEQYF. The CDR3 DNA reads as TGTGCCAGCAGTTATCGGGGAGGGTCTCTCTACGAGCAGTACTTC.

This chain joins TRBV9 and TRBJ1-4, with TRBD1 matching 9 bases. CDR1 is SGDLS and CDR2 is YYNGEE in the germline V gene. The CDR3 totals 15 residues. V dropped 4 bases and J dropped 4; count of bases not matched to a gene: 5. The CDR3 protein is CASSPRQGGNEKLFF. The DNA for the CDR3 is TGTGCCAGCAGCCCGCGACAGGGGGGTAATGAAAAACTGTTTTTT.

The CDR3 nucleotides read TGTGCCAGCAGCGTAGCGGGGCAGGGGAGGGACGAGCAGTACTTC. Residues: CASSVAGQGRDEQYF. The genes are TRBV9 and TRBJ2-7; the D gene is possibly TRBD2 (7 bases). V was pared by 0 bases and J by 5 bases, with 15 bases between. Germline V gene data show CDR1 as SGDLS and CDR2 as YYNGEE. This CDR3 is built from 15 residues.

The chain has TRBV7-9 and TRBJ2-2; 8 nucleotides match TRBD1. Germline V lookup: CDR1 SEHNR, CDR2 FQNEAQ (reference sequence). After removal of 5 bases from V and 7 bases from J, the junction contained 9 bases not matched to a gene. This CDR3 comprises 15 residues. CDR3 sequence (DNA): TGTGCCAGCAGCCCCAGGGGGCCCCCGGTCGGGGAGCTGTTTTTT. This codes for CASSPRGPPVGELFF.

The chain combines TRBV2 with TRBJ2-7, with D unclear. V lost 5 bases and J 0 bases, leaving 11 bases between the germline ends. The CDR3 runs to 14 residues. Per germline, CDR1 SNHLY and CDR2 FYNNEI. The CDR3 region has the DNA TGTGCCAGCAGTCCCCTCTGGGACTCCTACGAGCAGTACTTC. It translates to CASSPLWDSYEQYF.

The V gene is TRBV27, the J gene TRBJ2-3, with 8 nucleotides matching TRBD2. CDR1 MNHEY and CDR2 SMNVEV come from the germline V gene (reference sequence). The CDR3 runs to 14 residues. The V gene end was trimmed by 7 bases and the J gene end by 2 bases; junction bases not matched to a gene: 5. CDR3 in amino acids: CASTKRGYTDTQYF. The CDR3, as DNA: TGTGCCAGCACTAAGCGGGGGTACACAGATACGCAGTATTTT.

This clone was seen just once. DNA of the CDR3: TGTGCCAGCAGAGCCTGGACTAGCGGGGAAGAGACCCAGTACTTC. Amino acid sequence: CASRAWTSGEETQYF. The gene calls are TRBV14 and TRBJ2-5, with TRBD2 matching 12 bases. V lost 6 bases, J lost 3 bases, and 5 bases stayed unmatched. Germline V CDR1 and CDR2: SGHDN, FVKESK. The CDR3 is 15 residues long.

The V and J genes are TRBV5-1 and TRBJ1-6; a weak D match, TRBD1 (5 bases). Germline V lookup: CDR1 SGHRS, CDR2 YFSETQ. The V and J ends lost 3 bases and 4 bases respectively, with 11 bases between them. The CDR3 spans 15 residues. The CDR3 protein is CASSSQAPYNSPLHF. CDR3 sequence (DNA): TGCGCCAGCAGCTCACAGGCCCCGTATAATTCACCCCTCCACTTT.

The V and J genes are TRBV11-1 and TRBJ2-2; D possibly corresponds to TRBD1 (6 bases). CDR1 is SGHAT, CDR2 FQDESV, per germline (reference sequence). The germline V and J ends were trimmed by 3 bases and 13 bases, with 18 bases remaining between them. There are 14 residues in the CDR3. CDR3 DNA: TGTGCCAGCAGCTTTCCCGGGACAATAAAGGTGCTGTTTTTT. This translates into CASSFPGTIKVLFF.

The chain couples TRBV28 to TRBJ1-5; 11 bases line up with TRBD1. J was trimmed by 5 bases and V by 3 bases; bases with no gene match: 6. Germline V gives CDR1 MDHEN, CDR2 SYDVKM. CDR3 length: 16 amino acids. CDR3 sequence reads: CASSLGGTGGHQPQHF. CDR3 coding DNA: TGTGCCAGCAGTTTGGGGGGGACAGGGGGTCATCAGCCCCAGCATTTT.

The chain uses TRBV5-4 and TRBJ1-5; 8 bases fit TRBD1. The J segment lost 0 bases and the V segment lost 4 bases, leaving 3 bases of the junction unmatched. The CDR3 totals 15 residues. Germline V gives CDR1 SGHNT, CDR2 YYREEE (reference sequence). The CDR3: CASSPGTGSNQPQHF. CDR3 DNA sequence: TGTGCCAGCAGCCCCGGGACAGGTAGCAATCAGCCCCAGCATTTT.

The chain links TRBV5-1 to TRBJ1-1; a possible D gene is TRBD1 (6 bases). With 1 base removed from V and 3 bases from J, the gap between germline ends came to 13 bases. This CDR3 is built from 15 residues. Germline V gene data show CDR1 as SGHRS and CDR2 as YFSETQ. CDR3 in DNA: TGCGCCAGCAGCTTGCCCGGGGGCTATGACACTGAAGCTTTCTTT. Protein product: CASSLPGGYDTEAFF. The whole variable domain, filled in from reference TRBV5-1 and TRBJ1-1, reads KAGVTQTPRYLIKTRGQQVTLSCSPISGHRSVSWYQQTPGQGLQFLFEYFSETQRNKGNFPGRFSGRQFSNSRSEMNVSTLELGDSALYLCASSLPGGYDTEAFFGQGTRLTVV.

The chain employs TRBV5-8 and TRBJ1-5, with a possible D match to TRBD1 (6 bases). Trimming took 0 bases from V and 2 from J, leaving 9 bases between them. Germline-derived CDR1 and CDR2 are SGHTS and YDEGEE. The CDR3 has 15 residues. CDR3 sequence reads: CASSLVQGGNQPQHF. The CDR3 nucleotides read TGTGCCAGCAGCTTGGTACAGGGTGGCAATCAGCCCCAGCATTTT.

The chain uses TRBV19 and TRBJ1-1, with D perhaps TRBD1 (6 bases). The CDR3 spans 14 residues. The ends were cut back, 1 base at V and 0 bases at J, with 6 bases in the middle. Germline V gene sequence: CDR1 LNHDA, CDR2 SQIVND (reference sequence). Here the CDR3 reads CASSIGTVNTEAFF. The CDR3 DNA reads TGTGCCAGTAGTATAGGGACAGTGAACACTGAAGCTTTCTTT. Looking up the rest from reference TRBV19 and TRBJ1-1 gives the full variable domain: DGGITQSPKYLFRKEGQNVTLSCEQNLNHDAMYWYRQDPGQGLRLIYYSQIVNDFQKGDIAEGYSVSREKKESFPLTVTSAQKNPTAFYLCASSIGTVNTEAFFGQGTRLTVV.